Following are 18 T cell receptor beta chains from one sample sequenced in a study of monozygotic twins with inflammatory bowel disease. For each CDR3 protein, TCRdb gives one entry from its re-call of the 5' RACE reads, without DNA. The sample has fewer than 200,000 distinct CDR3 sequences; the top ten hold 2.4%. The sequenced sample consisted of blood. The receptors originated from a human donor with ulcerative colitis or Crohn's disease, or a healthy co-twin of an affected twin (not recorded which).

This chain joins TRBV5-1 and TRBJ2-7; checking the TCRdb D call of TRBD2 is not possible without DNA. The CDR3 is made up of 16 amino acids. Germline V gene data show CDR1 as SGHRS and CDR2 as YFSETQ. CDR3 region: CASSFRTSGGEYEQYF.

The CDR3 sequence: CASTRDRGDYGYTF. The V and J genes are TRBV2 and TRBJ1-2; absent DNA, TCRdb's TRBD1 call cannot be checked. Germline CDR1 is SNHLY and CDR2 is FYNNEI. There are 14 residues in the CDR3.

The V and J genes are TRBV5-1 and TRBJ1-6; there is no DNA to check the TCRdb D call of TRBD1. There are 14 residues in the CDR3. The germline gives CDR1 SGHRS, CDR2 YFSETQ. The CDR3 here is CASRGARRDSPLHF.

CDR3: CASSAGLAFKYEQYF. This chain connects TRBV5-4 to TRBJ2-7; TCRdb's D call of TRBD2 is untestable without DNA. Germline loops: CDR1 SGHNT, CDR2 YYREEE (reference sequence). The CDR3 loop spans 15 amino acids.

The chain links TRBV30 to TRBJ1-2; lacking DNA, the TRBD1 call made by TCRdb goes unchecked. Germline values: CDR1 GTSNPN, CDR2 SVGIG (reference sequence). This CDR3 region has 14 residues. This CDR3 reads CGREDRDRGYGYTF.

CDR3 residues: CSAPQAPQETQYF. This chain uses TRBV20-1 with TRBJ2-5; lacking DNA, the TRBD1 call made by TCRdb goes unchecked. Germline V gives CDR1 DFQATT, CDR2 SNEGSKA (reference sequence). The CDR3 has 13 amino acids.

The chain combines TRBV5-1 with TRBJ2-5; TCRdb outputs TRBD1, but without DNA this stays unchecked. The germline CDR1 and CDR2 sequences are SGHRS and YFSETQ. The CDR3 extends over 15 amino acids. The CDR3 protein is CASSFGPGARETQYF.

V usage is TRBV12-3 or TRBV12-4 and J usage is TRBJ2-3; TCRdb's D call of TRBD1 is untestable without DNA. The CDR3 is 14 amino acids. The CDR3 protein is CASSTFRGTDTQYF.

J is TRBJ2-5 and V is TRBV7-9. The CDR3 runs to 12 residues. CDR1 and CDR2 (germline): SEHNR, FQNEAQ (reference sequence). The CDR3 spells CASSLAEETQYF.

CDR3 residues: CASSLELPYAEQYF. The rearrangement joins TRBV5-5 to TRBJ2-7. The CDR3 has 14 residues. In germline, CDR1 is SGHKS, CDR2 YYEKEE (reference sequence).

The chain is built from TRBV5-1 and TRBJ1-6; TCRdb indicates TRBD1, and absent DNA this call remains unverified. CDR1 and CDR2 from the germline V gene are SGHRS and YFSETQ. The CDR3 is 13 amino acids. CDR3 loop: CASSLGGVSPLHF.

This chain connects TRBV7-2 to TRBJ2-7; TCRdb's D gene call, TRBD1, goes unchecked for lack of DNA. The CDR3 extends over 16 amino acids. The germline gives CDR1 SGHTA, CDR2 FQGNSA. The CDR3 spells CASSLGQTGNSHEQYF.

J is TRBJ2-2 and V is TRBV5-1; the D call of TRBD1 rests on TCRdb alone, since no DNA is present to check it. This CDR3 has 14 residues. Germline assignment: CDR1 SGHRS and CDR2 YFSETQ. The CDR3 spells CASRGTANTGELFF. The whole variable domain, filled in from reference TRBV5-1 and TRBJ2-2, reads KAGVTQTPRYLIKTRGQQVTLSCSPISGHRSVSWYQQTPGQGLQFLFEYFSETQRNKGNFPGRFSGRQFSNSRSEMNVSTLELGDSALYLCASRGTANTGELFFGEGSRLTVL.

The chain is built from TRBV20-1 and TRBJ1-5; there is no DNA to check the TCRdb D call of TRBD1. The CDR3 is made up of 14 amino acids. The germline V gene has CDR1 DFQATT and CDR2 SNEGSKA (reference sequence). The CDR3 region is CSARHGPGDQPQHF.

This chain uses TRBV27 with TRBJ2-3; checking the TCRdb D call of TRBD1 is not possible without DNA. The germline CDR1 and CDR2 sequences are MNHEY and SMNVEV (reference sequence). The CDR3 runs 17 residues. CDR3 region: CASSPLDSSPNTDTQYF.

The rearrangement uses TRBV9 and TRBJ1-1. The CDR3 spans 16 residues. Germline CDR1 and CDR2: SGDLS and YYNGEE. The CDR3 protein is CASSTDYRTLNTEAFF.

V gene TRBV7-2 combines with J gene TRBJ2-1; as DNA is missing, the TRBD2 call by TCRdb cannot be tested. The CDR3 sequence is 16 residues long. The V gene's germline CDR1 is SGHTA and CDR2 FQGNSA. The CDR3 here is CASSLAPSGGAIEQFF. Full variable domain (remainder filled in from reference TRBV7-2 and TRBJ2-1): GAGVSQSPSNKVTEKGKDVELRCDPISGHTALYWYRQSLGQGLEFLIYFQGNSAPDKSGLPSDRFSAERTGGSVSTLTIQRTQQEDSAVYLCASSLAPSGGAIEQFFGPGTRLTVL.

The V call is TRBV7-3, the J call TRBJ2-1; TCRdb outputs TRBD2, but without DNA this stays unchecked. The length of the CDR3 is 14 residues. Germline loops: CDR1 SGHTA, CDR2 FQGTGA. The CDR3 loop is CASSALSSGSKQFF.